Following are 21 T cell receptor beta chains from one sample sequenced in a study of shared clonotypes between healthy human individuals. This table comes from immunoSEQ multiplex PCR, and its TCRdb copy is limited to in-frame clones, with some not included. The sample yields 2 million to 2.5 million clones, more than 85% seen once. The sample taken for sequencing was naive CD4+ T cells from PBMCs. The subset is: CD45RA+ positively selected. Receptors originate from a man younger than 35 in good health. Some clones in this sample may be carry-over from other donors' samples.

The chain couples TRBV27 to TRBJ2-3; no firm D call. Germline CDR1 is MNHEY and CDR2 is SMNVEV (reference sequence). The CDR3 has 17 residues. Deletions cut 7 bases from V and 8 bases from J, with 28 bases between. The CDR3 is CASTQEVSGGTFATQYF. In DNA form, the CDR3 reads TGTGCCAGCACCCAAGAAGTTTCTGGTGGAACTTTTGCTACGCAGTATTTT.

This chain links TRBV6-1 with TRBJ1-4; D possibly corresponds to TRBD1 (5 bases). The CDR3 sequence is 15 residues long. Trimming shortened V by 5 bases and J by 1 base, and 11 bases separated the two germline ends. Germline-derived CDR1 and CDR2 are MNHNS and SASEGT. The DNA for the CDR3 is TGTGCCAGCAGTATCCAGCAGGGAACTAATGAAAAACTGTTTTTT. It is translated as CASSIQQGTNEKLFF.

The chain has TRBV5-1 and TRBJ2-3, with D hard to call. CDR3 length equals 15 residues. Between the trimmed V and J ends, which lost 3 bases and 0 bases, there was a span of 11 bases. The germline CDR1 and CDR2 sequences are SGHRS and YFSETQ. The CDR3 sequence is CASSSGAPSTDTQYF. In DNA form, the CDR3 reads TGCGCCAGCAGCTCCGGAGCCCCTAGCACAGATACGCAGTATTTT.

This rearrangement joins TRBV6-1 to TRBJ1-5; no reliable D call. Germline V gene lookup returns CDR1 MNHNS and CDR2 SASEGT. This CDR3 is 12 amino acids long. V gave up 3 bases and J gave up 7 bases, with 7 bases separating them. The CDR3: CASSEIFQPQHF. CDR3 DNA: TGTGCCAGCAGTGAGATCTTCCAGCCCCAGCATTTT.

The DNA for the CDR3 is TGCAGCGGATCCCGGGACAGGGTTTTAACTGAGCAGTTCTTC. Translated, it gives CSGSRDRVLTEQFF. The gene calls are TRBV29-1 and TRBJ2-1; the match to TRBD1 covers 9 bases. The CDR3 runs 14 residues. With V trimmed by 7 bases and J by 9 bases, 13 bases remained unmatched. The germline V gene has CDR1 SQVTM and CDR2 ANQGSEA.

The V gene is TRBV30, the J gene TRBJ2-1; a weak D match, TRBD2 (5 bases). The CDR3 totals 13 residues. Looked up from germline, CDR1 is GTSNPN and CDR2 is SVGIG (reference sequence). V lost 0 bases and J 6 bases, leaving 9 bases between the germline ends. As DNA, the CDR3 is TGTGCCTGGAGTGTACAACTAGGCAATGAGCAGTTCTTC. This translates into CAWSVQLGNEQFF.

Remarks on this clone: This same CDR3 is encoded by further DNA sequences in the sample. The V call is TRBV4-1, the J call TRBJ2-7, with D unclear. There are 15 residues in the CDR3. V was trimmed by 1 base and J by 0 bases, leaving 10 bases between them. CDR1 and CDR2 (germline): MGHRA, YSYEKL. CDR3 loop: CASSQGGGRSYEQYF. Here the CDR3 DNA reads TGCGCCAGCAGCCAAGGAGGCGGACGCTCCTACGAGCAGTACTTC.

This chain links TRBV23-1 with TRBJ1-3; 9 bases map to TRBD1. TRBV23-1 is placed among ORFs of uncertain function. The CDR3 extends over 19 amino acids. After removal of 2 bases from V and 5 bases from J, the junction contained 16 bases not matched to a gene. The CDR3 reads CASSQPRRIRGQGRNTIYF. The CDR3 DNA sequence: TGCGCCAGCAGTCAACCGAGAAGGATAAGGGGACAGGGAAGAAACACCATATATTTT.

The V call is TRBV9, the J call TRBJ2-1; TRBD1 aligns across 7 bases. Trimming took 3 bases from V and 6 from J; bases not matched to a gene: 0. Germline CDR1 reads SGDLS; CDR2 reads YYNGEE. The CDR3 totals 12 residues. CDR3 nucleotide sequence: TGTGCCAGCAGCGGACAGGGCAATGAGCAGTTCTTC. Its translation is CASSGQGNEQFF. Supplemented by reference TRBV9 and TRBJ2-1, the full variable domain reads DSGVTQTPKHLITATGQRVTLRCSPRSGDLSVYWYQQSLDQGLQFLIQYYNGEERAKGNILERFSAQQFPDLHSELNLSSLELGDSALYFCASSGQGNEQFFGPGTRLTVL.

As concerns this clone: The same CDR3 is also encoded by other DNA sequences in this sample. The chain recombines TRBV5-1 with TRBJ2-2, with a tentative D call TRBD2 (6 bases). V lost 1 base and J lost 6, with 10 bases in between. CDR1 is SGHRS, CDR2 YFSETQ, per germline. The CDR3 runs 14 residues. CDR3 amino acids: CASSLSPGAGELFF. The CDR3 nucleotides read TGCGCCAGCAGCTTGAGTCCGGGAGCCGGGGAGCTGTTTTTT.

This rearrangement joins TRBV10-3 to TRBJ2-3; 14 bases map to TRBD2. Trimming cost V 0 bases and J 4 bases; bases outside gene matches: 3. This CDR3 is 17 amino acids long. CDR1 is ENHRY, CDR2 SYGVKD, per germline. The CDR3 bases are TGTGCCATCAGTGAGTCGGGACTAGCGGGAGAGTCAGATACGCAGTATTTT. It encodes CAISESGLAGESDTQYF.

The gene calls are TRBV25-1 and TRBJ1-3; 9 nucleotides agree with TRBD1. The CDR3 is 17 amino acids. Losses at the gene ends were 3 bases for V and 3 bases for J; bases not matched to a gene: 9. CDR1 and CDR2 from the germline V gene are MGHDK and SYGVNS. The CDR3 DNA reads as TGTGCCAGCAGTGACGGAGACAGGGGGAGAGGTGGAAACACCATATATTTT. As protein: CASSDGDRGRGGNTIYF.

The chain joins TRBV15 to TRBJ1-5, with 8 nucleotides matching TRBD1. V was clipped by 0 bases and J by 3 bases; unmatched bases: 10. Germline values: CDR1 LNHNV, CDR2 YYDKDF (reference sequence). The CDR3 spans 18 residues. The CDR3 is CATSRDLGRGQYNQPQHF. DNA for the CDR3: TGTGCCACCAGCAGAGATCTTGGCAGGGGGCAATACAATCAGCCCCAGCATTTT. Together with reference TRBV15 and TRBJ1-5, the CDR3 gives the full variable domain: DAMVIQNPRYQVTQFGKPVTLSCSQTLNHNVMYWYQQKSSQAPKLLFHYYDKDFNNEADTPDNFQSRRPNTSFCFLDIRSPGLGDTAMYLCATSRDLGRGQYNQPQHFGDGTRLSIL.

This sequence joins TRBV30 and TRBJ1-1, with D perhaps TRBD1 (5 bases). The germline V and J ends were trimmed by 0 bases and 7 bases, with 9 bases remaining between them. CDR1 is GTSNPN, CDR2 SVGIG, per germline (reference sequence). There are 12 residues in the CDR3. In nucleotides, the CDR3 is TGTGCCTGGAGTGTGGGGCAGTTTGAAGCTTTCTTT. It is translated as CAWSVGQFEAFF.

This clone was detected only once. In DNA, the CDR3 is TGCAGCGTTCGCCAGCCACTGACAGATACGCAGTATTTT. Translation: CSVRQPLTDTQYF. The V and J genes are TRBV29-1 and TRBJ2-3; D remains ambiguous. V lost 5 bases and J 3 bases, leaving 12 bases between the germline ends. Germline CDR1 is SQVTM and CDR2 is ANQGSEA. The CDR3 loop spans 13 amino acids.

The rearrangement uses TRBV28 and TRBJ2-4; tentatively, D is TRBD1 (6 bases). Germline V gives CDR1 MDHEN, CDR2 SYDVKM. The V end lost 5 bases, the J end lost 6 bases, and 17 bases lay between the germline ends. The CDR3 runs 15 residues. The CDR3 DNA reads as TGTGCCAGCAGTATCAGACAGACCAGGGGAAACATTCAGTACTTC. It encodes CASSIRQTRGNIQYF.

This CDR3 is CASSPNDSNEKLFF. For the CDR3, the DNA is TGTGCCAGCAGCCCAAACGACAGTAATGAAAAACTGTTTTTT. This chain joins TRBV28 and TRBJ1-4; D possibly corresponds to TRBD1 (5 bases). Germline values: CDR1 MDHEN, CDR2 SYDVKM. The length of the CDR3 is 14 residues. V lost 6 bases and J lost 4, with 12 bases in between. Looking up the rest from reference TRBV28 and TRBJ1-4 gives the full variable domain: DVKVTQSSRYLVKRTGEKVFLECVQDMDHENMFWYRQDPGLGLRLIYFSYDVKMKEKGDIPEGYSVSREKKERFSLILESASTNQTSMYLCASSPNDSNEKLFFGSGTQLSVL.

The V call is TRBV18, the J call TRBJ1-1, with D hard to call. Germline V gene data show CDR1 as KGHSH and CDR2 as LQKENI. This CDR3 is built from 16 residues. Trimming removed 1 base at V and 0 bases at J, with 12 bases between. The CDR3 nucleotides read TGTGCCAGCTCACCACGACAACAGCTAGTGAACACTGAAGCTTTCTTT. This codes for CASSPRQQLVNTEAFF.

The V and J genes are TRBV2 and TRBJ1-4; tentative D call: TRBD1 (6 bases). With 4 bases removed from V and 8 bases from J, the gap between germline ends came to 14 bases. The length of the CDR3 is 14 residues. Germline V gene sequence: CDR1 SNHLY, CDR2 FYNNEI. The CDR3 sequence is CASSANRVGEKLFF. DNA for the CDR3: TGTGCCAGCAGTGCCAACAGGGTTGGCGAAAAACTGTTTTTT. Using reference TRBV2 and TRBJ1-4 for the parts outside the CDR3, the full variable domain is EPEVTQTPSHQVTQMGQEVILRCVPISNHLYFYWYRQILGQKVEFLVSFYNNEISEKSEIFDDQFSVERPDGSNFTLKIRSTKLEDSAMYFCASSANRVGEKLFFGSGTQLSVL.

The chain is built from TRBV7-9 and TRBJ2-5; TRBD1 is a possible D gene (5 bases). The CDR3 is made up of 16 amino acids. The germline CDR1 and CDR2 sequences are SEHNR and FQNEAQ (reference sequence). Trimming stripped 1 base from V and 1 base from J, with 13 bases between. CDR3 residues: CASSLGTVGPQETQYF. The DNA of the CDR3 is TGTGCCAGCAGCTTAGGGACGGTGGGGCCCCAAGAGACCCAGTACTTC.

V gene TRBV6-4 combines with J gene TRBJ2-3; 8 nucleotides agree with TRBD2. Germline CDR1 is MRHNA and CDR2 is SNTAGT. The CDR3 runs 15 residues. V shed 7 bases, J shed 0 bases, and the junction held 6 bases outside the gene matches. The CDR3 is CASKKLAASTDTQYF. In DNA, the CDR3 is TGTGCCAGCAAGAAACTAGCGGCTAGCACAGATACGCAGTATTTT.